This TCR beta chain was sequenced for a study of T cells in narcolepsy. Study overall: Patients with NT1 or NT2 and healthy control donors were enrolled.

Study-wide findings and caveats: Autoreactive clone sequences were missing from some blood memory CD4+ repertoires. Same-patient CSF and blood CD4+ T cell clonotypes included HCRT-specific and TRIB2-specific autoreactive ones.

V lost 4 bases and J lost 3; bases outside the gene matches: 5. CDR1 is MDHEN and CDR2 is SYDVKM in the germline V gene. The CDR3 loop spans 14 amino acids. Worth noting for this clone: No antigen is known for it.

The protocol was immunoSEQ multiplex PCR, while the TCRdb copy is restricted to in-frame clones and leaves out a portion. The sample records 30,000 to 35,000 clones, roughly nine tenths being singletons. The chain joins TRBV28 to TRBJ2-7; 8 nucleotides match TRBD1. Sequencing was done on a sample of CD45RA- memory CD4+ T cells from PBMCs. The receptor's source is a human donor with narcolepsy. CDR3 loop: CASSSRDRYYEQYF. CDR3 nucleotides: TGTGCCAGCAGTTCCCGGGACAGGTACTACGAGCAGTACTTC.